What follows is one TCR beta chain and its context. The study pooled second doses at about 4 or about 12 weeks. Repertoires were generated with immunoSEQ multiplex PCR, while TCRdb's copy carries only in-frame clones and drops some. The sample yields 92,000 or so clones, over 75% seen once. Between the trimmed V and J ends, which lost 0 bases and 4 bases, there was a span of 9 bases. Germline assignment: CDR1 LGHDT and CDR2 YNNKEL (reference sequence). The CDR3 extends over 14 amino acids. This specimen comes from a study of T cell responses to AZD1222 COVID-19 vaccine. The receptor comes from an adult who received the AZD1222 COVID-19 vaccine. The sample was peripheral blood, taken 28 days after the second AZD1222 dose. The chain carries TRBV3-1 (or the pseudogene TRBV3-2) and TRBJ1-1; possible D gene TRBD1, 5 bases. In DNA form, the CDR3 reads TGTGCCAGCAGCCAAGATGTGGGGCTCACTGAAGCTTTCTTT. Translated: CASSQDVGLTEAFF.